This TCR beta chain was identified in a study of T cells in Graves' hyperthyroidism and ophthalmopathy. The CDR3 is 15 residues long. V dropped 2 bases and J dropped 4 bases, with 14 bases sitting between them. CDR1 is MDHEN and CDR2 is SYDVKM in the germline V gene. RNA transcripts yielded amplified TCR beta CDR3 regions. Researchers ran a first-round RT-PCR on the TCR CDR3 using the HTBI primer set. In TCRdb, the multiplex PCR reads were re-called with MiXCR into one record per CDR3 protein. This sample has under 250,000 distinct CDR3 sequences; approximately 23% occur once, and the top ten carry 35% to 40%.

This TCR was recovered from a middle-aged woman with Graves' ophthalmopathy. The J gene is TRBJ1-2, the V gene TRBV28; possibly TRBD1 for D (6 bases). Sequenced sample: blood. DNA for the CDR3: TGTGCCAGCAGTTTACAGGGGCCGGGAATCTATGGCTACACCTTC. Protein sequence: CASSLQGPGIYGYTF.